This T cell receptor (beta chain) was obtained from a study of Graves' ophthalmopathy and Graves' hyperthyroidism. This clonotype was seen more than once but under ten times. Beta-chain TCR CDR3 regions were amplified from RNA transcripts. The authors performed first-round RT-PCR with HTBI primers and then a second-round multiplex PCR. TCRdb redid the calling of the multiplex PCR reads with MiXCR, one entry per CDR3 protein. The sample gives 560,000 or so distinct CDR3 sequences, about 40% of which show up once; about 4.6% is in the top ten. This CDR3 has 15 residues. Deletions cut 0 bases from V and 3 bases from J, with 13 bases between. From germline, CDR1 is SGHRS and CDR2 YFSETQ.

The sequence was obtained from an adult man with Graves' hyperthyroidism. This chain links TRBV5-1 with TRBJ2-7; weak D call: TRBD2 (5 bases). The material sequenced was peripheral blood or thyroid tissue (not recorded which). The CDR3 bases are TGCGCCAGCAGCTTGGGAGTTGGAGGCCTCTACGAGCAGTACTTC. Translation: CASSLGVGGLYEQYF.